The text below deals with one T cell receptor beta chain. This receptor's antigen is unknown. No base-level quality is on record; no much larger clone is a single base apart. The sample belongs to a study of blood T cells in healthy people across ages (dated by TCRdb to about 2015). For context, the study as a whole: Template switching captured roughly one uniquely barcoded TCR beta cDNA molecule per two T cells in model experiments. To avoid experimental bias, donors of different ages were spread randomly across the sequencing lanes. Four age groups were formed from the donors: young (average approximately 17 years), middle-aged (around 39), aged (around 68) and long-lived (roughly 81). Using deep sequencing normalized with unique cDNA molecular identifiers, the study measured how TCR beta repertoire diversity changes with age. Using the same blood draw, the study looked at two additional independent replicas of 1 million unique cDNA reads for two donors, one aged 18 to 30 and the other aged 80 or older. What the research found in general, with its limitations: Because donor CMV infection status was unknown, age-related changes in expanded clonotypes were potentially confounded. The long-lived group showed more naive CD4+ T cells, fewer expanded clones and increased TCR diversity than the aged group, suggesting age selection. Observed TCR beta diversity per million T cells fell roughly linearly with age, and a significant reduction was already apparent by age about 38. The percentage of naive T cells measured by flow cytometry correlated strongly with observed TCR beta diversity. Total diversity estimates from one million sequenced T cells were considered lower bounds and underestimates. Bulk unsorted PBMC profiling prevented conclusive comparison of naive and antigen-experienced compartments.

The roughly 42 donors, aged about 6 to 90 years, were systemically healthy Caucasian individuals from Russia. Approximately 9.3 milliliters of peripheral blood were collected from each donor into EDTA-treated Vacutainer tubes. Ficoll-Paque density-gradient centrifugation was used to isolate PBMCs, with at least 7 million per sample. Total RNA was extracted from PBMCs with Trizol reagent, with at least 5.5 micrograms obtained per sample. Naive CD45RAhigh/CD27high T cell percentages were measured by flow cytometry on a PBMC aliquot from every donor. V sheds 5 bases and J sheds 0 bases, leaving 7 bases between their ends. Spanning cysteine to phenylalanine, the CDR3 consists of 13 amino acids. CDR3 DNA is the only sequence kept; it has 39 bases, read in frame from the first base. Via the germline V gene (reference sequence), CDR1 is MNHEY and CDR2 SMNVEV. Library preparation used 5' RACE. Sequenced using an Illumina HiSeq 2500. A second PCR of about 6 to 11 cycles was run with a J-beta primer mix and a sample-barcoded 5' primer. Each TCR beta cDNA molecule received a unique molecular identifier from a template-switch 5' adaptor carrying 12 random nucleotides. At least 2.5 million CDR3-containing paired-end reads were obtained from each sample. First-strand cDNA synthesis was performed from all RNA using the Mint cDNA synthesis kit, with priming by a TRBC-specific oligonucleotide. Following uracil-DNA glycosylase treatment, a first 18-cycle PCR with universal primers M1SS and BC2_uni_R was performed on all cDNA. As for the authors' bioinformatics: For normalization, 1 million high-quality reads were randomly selected from each sample, with every read carrying a distinct molecular identifier. Instead of being binned into consensus sequences, reads with shared molecular identifiers were discarded. MiTCR, set to a Q25 quality threshold and the strictest error-elimination algorithm, was used for CDR3 identification, clonotype clustering and error correction. A nonparametric unseen species model using Euler transformation provided a lower-bound estimate of total TCR beta diversity. The raw public reads went through TCRdb reprocessing: fastp at Q25, MiXCR clone calling, in-frame beta chains kept. Every distinct CDR3 protein forms one entry, paired with its most common genes and DNA. The V and J calls reflect TCRdb's pipeline rather than the authors' work. For this sample there are 780,000 or so distinct CDR3 sequences; 56% appear just once. The ten largest make up roughly 24% of the sample.

This receptor was obtained from a man aged 40-50 years in good health. Input material: blood. The chain is made from TRBV27 and TRBJ2-5, with the D gene call left open. The CDR3 amino acid sequence is: CASSLHNQETQYF. Read as DNA, the sequence is TGTGCCAGCAGTCTGCACAACCAAGAGACCCAGTACTTC.